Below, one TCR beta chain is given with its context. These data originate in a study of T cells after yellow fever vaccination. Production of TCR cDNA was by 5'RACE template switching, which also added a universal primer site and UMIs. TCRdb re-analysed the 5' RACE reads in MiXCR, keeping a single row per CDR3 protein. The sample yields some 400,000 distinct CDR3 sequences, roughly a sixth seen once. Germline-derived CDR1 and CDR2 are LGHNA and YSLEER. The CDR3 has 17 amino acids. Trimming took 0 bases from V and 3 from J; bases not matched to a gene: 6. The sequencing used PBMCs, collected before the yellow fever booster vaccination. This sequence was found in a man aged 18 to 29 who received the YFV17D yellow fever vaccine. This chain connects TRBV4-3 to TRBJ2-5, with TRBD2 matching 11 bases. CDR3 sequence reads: CASSQDHLAGGEETQYF. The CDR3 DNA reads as TGCGCCAGCAGCCAAGATCACCTAGCGGGGGGTGAAGAGACCCAGTACTTC.